Included here is one TCR beta chain sequence, with context. Germline loops: CDR1 LNHNV, CDR2 YYDKDF (reference sequence). The CDR3 sequence is 13 residues long. The V segment lost 3 bases and the J segment 5 bases; nucleotides outside the gene matches: 2. Sequenced by immunoSEQ multiplex PCR; TCRdb stores in-frame clones only, minus some. The sample gives over 130,000 clones, 65% to 85% of which show up once; about 8% is in the top ten. This entry comes from a study of blood T cell repertoires in COVID-19. Study summary: Nucleic acid was either cDNA or gDNA, and it came from T cells, B-cell-depleted T cells, or PBMCs.

The clonotype comes from a human donor in a cohort sampled during active COVID-19. The chain carries TRBV15 and TRBJ2-7, with 9 positions matching TRBD1. The sample was peripheral blood. This chain's CDR3 is CATSRGTGNEQYF. CDR3 DNA: TGTGCCACCAGCAGGGGGACAGGGAACGAGCAGTACTTC. Looking up the rest from reference TRBV15 and TRBJ2-7 gives the full variable domain: DAMVIQNPRYQVTQFGKPVTLSCSQTLNHNVMYWYQQKSSQAPKLLFHYYDKDFNNEADTPDNFQSRRPNTSFCFLDIRSPGLGDTAMYLCATSRGTGNEQYFGPGTRLTVT.